The 23 T cell receptor beta chains reported below all come from one sample, sequenced in a study of blood T cell repertoires in COVID-19. The protocol was immunoSEQ multiplex PCR, while the TCRdb copy is restricted to in-frame clones and leaves out a portion. The sample lists approximately 350,000 clones, around nine tenths occurring once. What was sequenced was peripheral blood. These receptors were obtained from a young woman who had recovered from COVID-19.

The rearrangement joins TRBV5-1 to TRBJ1-2; no firm D call. Germline lookup yields CDR1 SGHRS and CDR2 YFSETQ. V was cut by 4 bases and J by 7 bases, with 11 bases left in between. The CDR3 length is 12 residues. The CDR3 DNA sequence: TGCGCCAGCAGCACCGCCCCCGGTGGCTACACCTTC. This codes for CASSTAPGGYTF.

The chain has TRBV25-1 and TRBJ1-1; D gene uncertain. Between the trimmed V and J ends, which lost 4 bases and 2 bases, there was a span of 5 bases. Germline values: CDR1 MGHDK, CDR2 SYGVNS. This CDR3 has 12 amino acids. The CDR3 spells CASSALNTEAFF. DNA of the CDR3: TGTGCCAGCAGTGCCCTCAACACTGAAGCTTTCTTT. The full variable domain, rest sourced from reference TRBV25-1 and TRBJ1-1, is EADIYQTPRYLVIGTGKKITLECSQTMGHDKMYWYQQDPGMELHLIHYSYGVNSTEKGDLSSESTVSRIRTEHFPLTLESARPSHTSQYLCASSALNTEAFFGQGTRLTVV.

The chain has TRBV5-1 and TRBJ2-3; possible D gene TRBD2, 5 bases. CDR1 and CDR2 (germline): SGHRS, YFSETQ. Trimming took 1 base from V and 5 from J, leaving 8 bases between them. This CDR3 contains 13 residues. The CDR3 loop reads CASSLREGDTQYF. The CDR3 DNA reads as TGCGCCAGCAGCTTGAGAGAGGGAGATACGCAGTATTTT. Full variable domain (outside the CDR3, taken from reference TRBV5-1 and TRBJ2-3): KAGVTQTPRYLIKTRGQQVTLSCSPISGHRSVSWYQQTPGQGLQFLFEYFSETQRNKGNFPGRFSGRQFSNSRSEMNVSTLELGDSALYLCASSLREGDTQYFGPGTRLTVL.

The V and J genes are TRBV4-1 and TRBJ1-4; 10 bases align to TRBD1. This CDR3 is 20 amino acids long. Germline CDR1 reads MGHRA; CDR2 reads YSYEKL. The J segment lost 1 base and the V segment lost 4 bases, leaving 15 bases of the junction unmatched. CDR3 sequence (DNA): TGCGCCAGCAGCCTGAAAAGCACGGGACAGGGGAGGGGAACTAATGAAAAACTGTTTTTT. It is translated as CASSLKSTGQGRGTNEKLFF.

This rearrangement joins TRBV6-2 or TRBV6-3 to TRBJ1-1; D might be TRBD1 (5 bases). V was trimmed by 5 bases and J by 8 bases, leaving 12 bases between them. The CDR3 is 12 amino acids. In germline, CDR1 is MNHEY, CDR2 SVGEGT. The CDR3 DNA reads TGTGCCAGCAGTGAGACAGCCCTAGAAGCTTTCTTT. It codes for CASSETALEAFF.

Remarks on this clone: This specimen includes other DNA sequences encoding the same CDR3. The chain is built from TRBV7-8 and TRBJ1-1; D ambiguous. Between the trimmed V and J ends, which lost 0 bases and 0 bases, there was a span of 5 bases. Germline CDR1 and CDR2: SGHVS and FQNEAQ. The CDR3 has 14 amino acids. CDR3 sequence reads: CASSLANMNTEAFF. In DNA form, the CDR3 reads TGTGCCAGCAGCTTAGCAAACATGAACACTGAAGCTTTCTTT.

The rearrangement uses TRBV3-1 (or the pseudogene TRBV3-2) and TRBJ1-3; no clear D gene. Trimming removed 4 bases at V and 0 bases at J, with 7 bases between. The germline V gene encodes CDR1 LGHDT and CDR2 YNNKEL (reference sequence). This CDR3 has 14 amino acids. DNA of the CDR3: TGTGCCAGCAGCCTCCGGGGCTCTGGAAACACCATATATTTT. Protein product: CASSLRGSGNTIYF.

With regard to this clone: The identical CDR3 is also encoded by other nucleotide sequences in the sample. CDR3 in DNA: TGTGCCACCAGTGACCCGGGGTATGGCTACACCTTC. Amino acids: CATSDPGYGYTF. The gene calls are TRBV24-1 and TRBJ1-2; D gene uncertain. Germline-derived CDR1 and CDR2 are KGHDR and SFDVKD. CDR3 length: 12 residues. V shed 4 bases and J shed 5 bases, with 7 bases lying between them.

This clone came up a few times. The chain carries TRBV5-1 and TRBJ1-5, with TRBD1 matching over 7 bases. CDR1 and CDR2 (germline): SGHRS, YFSETQ. Trimming removed 0 bases from V and 8 bases from J; junction bases left unmatched: 5. The CDR3 runs to 14 residues. This chain's CDR3 is CASSLEGQGEPQHF. The CDR3 region has the DNA TGCGCCAGCAGCTTGGAGGGGCAGGGGGAGCCCCAGCATTTT.

The chain couples TRBV2 to TRBJ1-1, with D possibly being TRBD1 (6 bases). V lost 6 bases and J lost 5, with 13 bases in between. Germline-derived CDR1 and CDR2 are SNHLY and FYNNEI. The CDR3 has 13 residues. This CDR3 reads CASSHREGTEAFF. DNA of the CDR3: TGTGCCAGCAGCCACAGGGAGGGTACTGAAGCTTTCTTT.

This clone has only a few counts. The chain joins TRBV5-1 to TRBJ2-2; 7 bases agree with TRBD1. V shed 1 base, J shed 6 bases, and the junction held 3 bases outside the gene matches. Looked up from germline, CDR1 is SGHRS and CDR2 is YFSETQ. This CDR3 has 14 amino acids. The CDR3 spells CASSLLTGAGELFF. CDR3 coding DNA: TGCGCCAGCAGCTTGCTCACAGGGGCCGGGGAGCTGTTTTTT.

The V gene is TRBV14, the J gene TRBJ2-2; no clear D gene. The germline V gene has CDR1 SGHDN and CDR2 FVKESK. V was clipped by 5 bases and J by 6 bases, with 4 bases between them. The length of the CDR3 is 11 residues. Here the CDR3 reads CASSYSGELFF. Written as DNA, the CDR3 is TGTGCCAGCAGCTACTCCGGGGAGCTGTTTTTT.

V is TRBV2 and J is TRBJ1-2; D perhaps matches TRBD1 (6 bases). The CDR3 is 15 residues long. V shed 8 bases and J shed 1 base, with 17 bases lying between them. Germline assignment: CDR1 SNHLY and CDR2 FYNNEI. CDR3 DNA sequence: TGTGCCAGCGTTCTAGACAGGATACTTAACTATGGCTACACCTTC. Translating it yields CASVLDRILNYGYTF.

This clone appeared a single time. The chain is built from TRBV12-3 or TRBV12-4 and TRBJ2-5; 8 bases match TRBD1. This CDR3 has 13 residues. J gave up 4 bases and V 8 bases, and 6 bases lay outside the gene matches. This chain's CDR3 is CASADRGRETQYF. The CDR3, as DNA: TGTGCCAGCGCTGACAGGGGTAGAGAGACCCAGTACTTC.

The chain recombines TRBV5-6 with TRBJ1-1, with D maybe TRBD1 (5 bases). The CDR3 spans 14 residues. The germline V and J ends were trimmed by 2 bases and 4 bases, with 12 bases remaining between them. CDR1 SGHDT and CDR2 YYEEEE come from the germline V gene. CDR3 bases: TGTGCCAGCAGCTTAGGACAAGGCGGCACTGAAGCTTTCTTT. This translates into CASSLGQGGTEAFF. Complete variable domain (other parts from reference TRBV5-6 and TRBJ1-1): DAGVTQSPTHLIKTRGQQVTLRCSPKSGHDTVSWYQQALGQGPQFIFQYYEEEERQRGNFPDRFSGHQFPNYSSELNVNALLLGDSALYLCASSLGQGGTEAFFGQGTRLTVV.

The chain recombines TRBV19 with TRBJ1-4; no clear D. The germline gives CDR1 LNHDA, CDR2 SQIVND (reference sequence). CDR3 length equals 14 residues. The V end was cut by 3 bases, the J end by 8 bases, with 13 bases between. As DNA, the CDR3 is TGTGCCAGTAGTATCAGTCTGTCTCCGGAAAAACTGTTTTTT. Residues: CASSISLSPEKLFF.

Here the CDR3 reads CASSGLRGYEQYV. CDR3 coding DNA: TGTGCCAGCAGCGGTTTAAGGGGGTACGAGCAGTACGTC. The chain joins TRBV11-2 to TRBJ2-7, with D perhaps matching TRBD1 (6 bases). The length of the CDR3 is 13 residues. V shed 5 bases and J shed 4 bases, with 12 bases lying between them. The germline gives CDR1 SGHAT, CDR2 FQNNGV.

The genes are TRBV15 and TRBJ2-5; 7 bases fit TRBD2. The CDR3 extends over 14 amino acids. The germline CDR1 and CDR2 sequences are LNHNV and YYDKDF (reference sequence). Unmatched junction bases numbered 5, after V lost 0 bases and J lost 7 bases. The CDR3: CATSRDRDYGTQYF. Here the CDR3 DNA reads TGTGCCACCAGCAGAGATCGGGACTACGGGACCCAGTACTTC.

The chain links TRBV21-1 to TRBJ2-3; the table's TRBD1 call for D was not verified on the DNA. TRBV21-1 is annotated as a pseudogene. The CDR3 length is 13 residues. The chain's CDR3 is CASSKGHPDTQYF. In DNA, the CDR3 is TGTGCCAGCAGCAAGGGGCACCCAGATACGCAGTATTTT.

This chain joins TRBV5-4 and TRBJ2-1; possible D gene TRBD2, 6 bases. Germline values: CDR1 SGHNT, CDR2 YYREEE (reference sequence). The CDR3 sequence is 15 residues long. The V end was cut by 2 bases, the J end by 0 bases, with 9 bases between. This CDR3 reads CASSFGGTSYNEQFF. CDR3 DNA: TGTGCCAGCAGCTTCGGCGGGACCTCCTACAATGAGCAGTTCTTC.

This clone turned up a few times. The rearrangement joins TRBV25-1 to TRBJ2-1; 7 positions agree with TRBD2. Germline CDR1 MGHDK, CDR2 SYGVNS. This CDR3 spans 14 amino acids. The ends lost 4 bases at V and 0 bases at J; junction bases unmatched: 0. CDR3 residues: CASSASGSYNEQFF. The CDR3 coding sequence is TGTGCCAGCAGTGCTAGCGGCTCCTACAATGAGCAGTTCTTC.

This chain connects TRBV9 to TRBJ2-2, with 13 nucleotides matching TRBD2. Germline V lookup: CDR1 SGDLS, CDR2 YYNGEE. This CDR3 comprises 16 residues. V shed 3 bases and J 7 bases; nucleotides not matched to a gene: 6. CDR3 amino acids: CASSGGLAGAVGELFF. The CDR3 DNA follows: TGTGCCAGCAGCGGCGGACTAGCGGGAGCGGTCGGGGAGCTGTTTTTT.

This rearrangement joins TRBV27 to TRBJ1-3; no reliable D call. V lost 5 bases and J 1 base, leaving 9 bases between the germline ends. Germline V gene lookup returns CDR1 MNHEY and CDR2 SMNVEV (reference sequence). The CDR3 covers 14 residues. The CDR3 DNA reads as TGTGCCAGCAGTCCGCAGTGGTCTGGAAACACCATATATTTT. It specifies CASSPQWSGNTIYF.